This TCR beta chain was found in a study of OX40 agonist ivuxolimab in advanced cancers. About the research overall: Earlier treatment with anti-PD-1, anti-PD-L1 or anti-CTLA-4 was permitted, and less than 50% had received some.

Findings of the study overall: Antigen targets of the expanded peripheral T cells went undetermined. Clonal expansion from baseline to week 6 occurred in both CD4+ and CD8+ T cells. Some nonresponders additionally presented with little normalized T-cell clonal expansion.

CDR3 length: 13 residues. Between the trimmed V and J ends, which lost 1 base and 5 bases, there was a span of 9 bases. The germline V gene encodes CDR1 SGHNT and CDR2 YYREEE (reference sequence). Comment on this clone: What it recognizes is unknown.

Produced via immunoSEQ multiplex PCR; TCRdb's table is partial and in-frame only. The sample shows approximately 90,000 clones, about 90% of them seen only once. Source: CD4+ or CD8+ T cells sorted from blood, taken in a trial of the OX40 agonist ivuxolimab. The clonotype was recovered from an adult with an advanced solid tumor such as melanoma, head and neck, liver or kidney cancer. This sequence joins TRBV5-4 and TRBJ2-5; perhaps TRBD2 as D (5 bases). Here the CDR3 reads CASSLWTYETQYF. The CDR3 DNA sequence: TGTGCCAGCAGCTTGTGGACTTACGAGACCCAGTACTTC.